Detailed here is one T cell receptor (beta chain). Production of TCR beta cDNA used approximately 0.45 ug total RNA together with a constant-region primer. Slightly modified ARM-PCR, run as three nested multiplex PCR rounds, produced the TCR beta libraries. TCRdb analysed the multiplex PCR reads with MiXCR anew, one entry per CDR3 protein. The sample yields about 320,000 distinct CDR3 sequences, approximately 54% seen once. This sample stems from a study of tumor-infiltrating lymphocytes in primary liver carcinoma. Looking at the study overall: Every patient in the cohort had a primary liver carcinoma. That carcinoma was treated by surgical resection. Productive TCRbeta read yields ran from roughly 3.65 to 7.13 million per sample and were similar between tissues.

Unsorted whole blood served as the source of blood RNA, and germline DNA was extracted as well. This receptor was obtained from a woman aged 25 to 39 with primary liver carcinoma and hepatitis B virus infection. The specimen sequenced was peripheral blood.

CDR3 sequence reads: CASSYGQGLSNQPQHF. The CDR3, as DNA: TGTGCCAGCAGTTACGGTCAGGGGCTAAGCAATCAGCCCCAGCATTTT. The rearrangement links TRBV6-2 or TRBV6-3 to TRBJ1-5; maybe TRBD1 (6 bases). Germline assignment: CDR1 MNHEY and CDR2 SVGEGT. V dropped 2 bases and J dropped 1 base, with 12 bases sitting between them. This CDR3 contains 16 residues.